This TCR beta chain was captured in a study of beta chain features in type 1 diabetes. As concerns this clone: Its antigen is still unknown.

Points from the study as a whole: There was a possibility that cDNA sequencing over-represented cells with high TCR expression.

It was via CD45RO/CCR7/CD25/CD127/CD95/CD27 that CD4+ naive, central memory, regulatory and stem cell-like memory cells were sorted. Sorted cells reached over 95% purity in every population. Expressed TCRB transcripts were sequenced, since all the RNA that had been isolated was reverse transcribed. The repertoire was sequenced with immunoSEQ multiplex PCR; TCRdb's copy has only in-frame clones and lacks some. This repertoire shows fewer than 65,000 clones, about 61% found once; its top ten account for roughly 2%. Sequenced: Tregs from blood. This clonotype originated in a woman aged 18-35 years in good health.

The CDR3 DNA is TGTGCCAGCAGCGGCCGCTGGCAGGGGAACTATGGCTACACCTTC. This translates into CASSGRWQGNYGYTF. V gene TRBV2 combines with J gene TRBJ1-2, with a tentative D call TRBD1 (6 bases). CDR1 is SNHLY, CDR2 FYNNEI, per germline. This CDR3 contains 15 residues. V was clipped by 6 bases and J by 2 bases, with 16 bases between them.